One and the same sample provided the 2 T cell receptor beta chains below, sequenced in a study of blood T cell repertoires in COVID-19. Assay: immunoSEQ multiplex PCR; the TCRdb copy retains only in-frame clones and omits some. The table includes a few hundred thousand clones, 70% to 90% detected once. Sequenced material: peripheral blood. The receptors were gathered from an elderly man with acute or convalescent COVID-19.

This clone has a handful of counts. V usage is TRBV9 and J usage is TRBJ2-5; 9 bases are a match to TRBD2. CDR1 is SGDLS, CDR2 YYNGEE, per germline. The J segment lost 4 bases and the V segment lost 0 bases, leaving 7 bases of the junction unmatched. The CDR3 totals 16 residues. CDR3 loop: CASSVGVAGAGETQYF. CDR3 in DNA: TGTGCCAGCAGCGTAGGAGTAGCGGGAGCGGGAGAGACCCAGTACTTC.

The chain employs TRBV12-5 and TRBJ1-1; TRBD1 matches at 7 bases. The V gene's germline CDR1 is LGHNT and CDR2 FRNRAP. V lost 5 bases, J lost 1 base, and 4 bases stayed unmatched. There are 14 residues in the CDR3. As DNA, the CDR3 is TGTGCTAGTGGTGCGGGACAGCAGAACACTGAAGCTTTCTTT. This translates into CASGAGQQNTEAFF. The whole variable domain, remainder taken from reference TRBV12-5 and TRBJ1-1, is DARVTQTPRHKVTEMGQEVTMRCQPILGHNTVFWYRQTMMQGLELLAYFRNRAPLDDSGMPKDRFSAEMPDATLATLKIQPSEPRDSAVYFCASGAGQQNTEAFFGQGTRLTVV.